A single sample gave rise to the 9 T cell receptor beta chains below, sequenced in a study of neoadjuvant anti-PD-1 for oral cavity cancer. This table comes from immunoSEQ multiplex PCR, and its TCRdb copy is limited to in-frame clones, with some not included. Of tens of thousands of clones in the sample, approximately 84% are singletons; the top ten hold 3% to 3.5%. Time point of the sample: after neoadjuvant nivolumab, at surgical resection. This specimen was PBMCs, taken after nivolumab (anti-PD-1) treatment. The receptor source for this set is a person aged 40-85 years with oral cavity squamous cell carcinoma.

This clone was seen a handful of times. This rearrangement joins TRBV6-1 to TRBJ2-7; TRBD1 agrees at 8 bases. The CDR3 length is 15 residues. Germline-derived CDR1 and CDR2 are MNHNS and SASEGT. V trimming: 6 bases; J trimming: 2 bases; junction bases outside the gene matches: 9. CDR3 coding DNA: TGTGCCAGCAGGGATCCTGGGACAGGCACCTACGAGCAGTACTTC. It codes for CASRDPGTGTYEQYF.

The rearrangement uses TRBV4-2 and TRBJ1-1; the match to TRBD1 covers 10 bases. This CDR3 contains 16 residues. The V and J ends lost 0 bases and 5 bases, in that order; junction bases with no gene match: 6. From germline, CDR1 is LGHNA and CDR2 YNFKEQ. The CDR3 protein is CASSQDPTGGRTEAFF. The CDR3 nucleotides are TGTGCCAGCAGCCAAGACCCGACAGGGGGCCGGACTGAAGCTTTCTTT.

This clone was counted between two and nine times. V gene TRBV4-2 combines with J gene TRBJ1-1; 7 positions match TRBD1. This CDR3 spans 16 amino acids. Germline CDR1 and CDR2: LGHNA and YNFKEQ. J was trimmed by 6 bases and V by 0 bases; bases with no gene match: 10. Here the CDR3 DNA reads TGTGCCAGCAGCCAAGAACACGACAGGGATTTCTCTGAAGCTTTCTTT. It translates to CASSQEHDRDFSEAFF.

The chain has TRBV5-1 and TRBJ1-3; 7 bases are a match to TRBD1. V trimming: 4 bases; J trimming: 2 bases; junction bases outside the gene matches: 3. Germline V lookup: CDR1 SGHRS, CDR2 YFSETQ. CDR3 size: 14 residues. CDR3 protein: CASSRQGPGNTIYF. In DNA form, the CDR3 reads TGCGCCAGCAGCAGACAGGGACCTGGAAACACCATATATTTT.

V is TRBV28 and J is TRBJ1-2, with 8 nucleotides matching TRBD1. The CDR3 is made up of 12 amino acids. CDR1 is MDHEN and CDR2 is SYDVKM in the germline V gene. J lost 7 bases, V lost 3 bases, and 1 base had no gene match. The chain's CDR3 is CASSLTGVGYTF. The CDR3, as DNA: TGTGCCAGCAGTTTGACAGGGGTTGGCTACACCTTC.

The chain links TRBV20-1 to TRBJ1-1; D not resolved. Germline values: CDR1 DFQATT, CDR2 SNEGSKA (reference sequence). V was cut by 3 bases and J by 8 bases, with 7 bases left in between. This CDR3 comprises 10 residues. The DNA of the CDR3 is TGCAGTGCTAGGGGATTGGAAGCTTTCTTT. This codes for CSARGLEAFF.

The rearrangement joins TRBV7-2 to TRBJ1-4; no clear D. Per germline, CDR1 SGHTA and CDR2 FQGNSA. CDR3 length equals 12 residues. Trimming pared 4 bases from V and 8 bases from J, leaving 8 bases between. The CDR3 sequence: CASSSTGEKLFF. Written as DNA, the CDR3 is TGTGCCAGCAGCTCGACCGGCGAAAAACTGTTTTTT.

Here the CDR3 reads CASSPSGVYEQYF. The CDR3 bases are TGTGCCAGCAGCCCCTCGGGGGTCTACGAGCAGTACTTC. The V and J genes are TRBV7-8 and TRBJ2-7, with a possible D match to TRBD2 (6 bases). The germline V gene has CDR1 SGHVS and CDR2 FQNEAQ. The CDR3 runs to 13 residues. The germline V and J ends were trimmed by 5 bases and 3 bases, with 11 bases remaining between them.

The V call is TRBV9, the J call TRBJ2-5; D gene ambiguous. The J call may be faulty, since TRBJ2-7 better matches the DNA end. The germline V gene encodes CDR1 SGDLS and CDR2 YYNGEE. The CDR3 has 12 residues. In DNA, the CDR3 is TGTGCCAGCAGCGTAGCTTTCGGCGAGCAGTACTTC. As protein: CASSVAFGEQYF.